The 11 T cell receptor beta chains reported below all come from one sample, sequenced in a study of T cell responses to AZD1222 COVID-19 vaccine (dated by TCRdb to the early 2020s). The library was produced with the immunoSEQ multiplex PCR assay. The immuneACCESS repertoire file appears here via TCRdb, limited to in-frame rearrangements. These files lack a portion of the clones; in checked studies, under half of the deficit traces to unresolved V genes, and the cause of the others is not known. The sample has around 78,000 clones on record, just over 90% of them singletons. The top ten clonotypes cover 3.5% to 5.5% of the sample. The time point label here, explained by the study, means: baseline before first vaccination. According to the study, the label for this sample's treatment or condition signals: meningococcal conjugate vaccine given as trial control. The source was peripheral blood, collected on day 0 of MenACWY control vaccination. The receptors derive from an adult in good health.

The chain recombines TRBV10-2 with TRBJ1-2, with D maybe TRBD1 (5 bases). The CDR3 covers 13 residues. V shed 2 bases and J shed 7 bases, with 11 bases lying between them. The germline V gene encodes CDR1 WSHSY and CDR2 SAAADI. The CDR3 loop is CASSEEGLSGYTF. The CDR3 DNA reads as TGCGCCAGCAGTGAGGAGGGGTTATCTGGCTACACCTTC.

This clone was counted once. The rearrangement links TRBV7-2 to TRBJ2-7; 13 bases fit TRBD2. CDR3 length: 17 residues. CDR1 is SGHTA and CDR2 is FQGNSA in the germline V gene. V shed 1 base and J 6 bases; nucleotides not matched to a gene: 9. CDR3 in amino acids: CASSLGTSGRSGREQYF. For the CDR3, the DNA is TGTGCCAGCAGCTTAGGGACTAGCGGGAGATCAGGACGCGAGCAGTACTTC. Together with reference TRBV7-2 and TRBJ2-7, the CDR3 gives the full variable domain: GAGVSQSPSNKVTEKGKDVELRCDPISGHTALYWYRQSLGQGLEFLIYFQGNSAPDKSGLPSDRFSAERTGGSVSTLTIQRTQQEDSAVYLCASSLGTSGRSGREQYFGPGTRLTVT.

The rearrangement joins TRBV7-7 to TRBJ2-5; D is undetermined. V shed 3 bases and J shed 2 bases, with 10 bases lying between them. Germline V gene sequence: CDR1 SSHAT, CDR2 FNYEAQ (reference sequence). The CDR3 length is 14 residues. The CDR3 protein is CASSFAVGQETQYF. The CDR3 region has the DNA TGTGCCAGCAGCTTCGCGGTGGGACAAGAGACCCAGTACTTC.

The table lists this clone with a count of one. V is TRBV29-1 and J is TRBJ1-1; D not certain. The V end was cut by 0 bases, the J end by 8 bases, with 10 bases between. The germline gives CDR1 SQVTM, CDR2 ANQGSEA. CDR3 length: 12 amino acids. The CDR3 DNA is TGCAGCGTTGAAGAAACTGAACAGGAAGCTTTCTTT. Protein: CSVEETEQEAFF.

The chain employs TRBV4-1 and TRBJ2-1, with D hard to call. The CDR3 has 16 amino acids. V was cut by 0 bases and J by 1 base, with 10 bases left in between. CDR1 MGHRA and CDR2 YSYEKL come from the germline V gene. CDR3 DNA: TGCGCCAGCAGCCAAGAACTTGGTTCATCCTACAATGAGCAGTTCTTC. It yields the protein CASSQELGSSYNEQFF.

The rearrangement joins TRBV6-5 to TRBJ2-1, with 9 bases fitting TRBD2. Germline CDR1 reads MNHEY; CDR2 reads SVGAGI. J gave up 16 bases and V 6 bases, and 10 bases lay outside the gene matches. The CDR3 length is 12 residues. The CDR3 protein is CASSPIAGVGFF. Written as DNA, the CDR3 is TGTGCCAGCAGCCCAATAGCGGGAGTGGGATTCTTC.

The V gene is TRBV5-4, the J gene TRBJ2-3; maybe TRBD1 (6 bases). Trimming took off 5 bases at V and 2 bases at J, with 9 bases between the two ends. Germline V CDR1 and CDR2: SGHNT, YYREEE (reference sequence). The CDR3 sequence is 13 residues long. CDR3 bases: TGTGCCAGCAGAGGACAGTCCACAGATACGCAGTATTTT. It is translated as CASRGQSTDTQYF.

The gene calls are TRBV7-9 and TRBJ1-3, with a weak D call TRBD1 (5 bases). V gave up 6 bases and J gave up 1 base, with 13 bases separating them. CDR3 size: 15 residues. Per the germline V gene, CDR1 is SEHNR and CDR2 is FQNEAQ (reference sequence). DNA for the CDR3: TGTGCCAGCAGAGACGGGGCGATTTCTGGAAACACCATATATTTT. Translated, it gives CASRDGAISGNTIYF.

This clone was seen more than once but under ten times. The chain combines TRBV18 with TRBJ2-5; D remains unclear. Germline CDR1 and CDR2: KGHSH and LQKENI. CDR3 size: 13 residues. V was pared by 4 bases and J by 1 base, with 7 bases between. The chain's CDR3 is CASSRGSQETQYF. For the CDR3, the DNA is TGTGCCAGCTCACGGGGATCCCAAGAGACCCAGTACTTC.

The J gene is TRBJ2-7, the V gene TRBV10-2; 9 nucleotides align to TRBD1. Looked up from germline, CDR1 is WSHSY and CDR2 is SAAADI. V dropped 6 bases and J dropped 4; count of bases not matched to a gene: 7. The CDR3 consists of 14 residues. DNA for the CDR3: TGCGCCAGCAGAAACCGGGACAGGGCTTACGAGCAGTACTTC. Translation: CASRNRDRAYEQYF.

This sequence joins TRBV6-1 and TRBJ2-2; no definite D call. CDR3 length equals 14 residues. The germline V gene has CDR1 MNHNS and CDR2 SASEGT. V lost 3 bases to trimming and J lost 3 bases, with 8 bases between them. CDR3 DNA sequence: TGTGCCAGCAGTGACGCCACGGACACCGGGGAGCTGTTTTTT. Protein product: CASSDATDTGELFF.